This entry describes one T cell receptor beta chain. Its target is unknown. The data belong to a study of vaccination and CD4 T cells after COVID-19. Background on the study: Investigators took post-vaccine samples a median roughly 72 days after dose two, within a range of 14 to 241.

From germline, CDR1 is DFQATT and CDR2 SNEGSKA (reference sequence). With 7 bases clipped from V and 6 bases from J, the junction kept 8 bases outside the gene matches. This CDR3 comprises 13 residues. As for treatment: roughly 11-day PBMC culture with coronavirus spike peptide pools or control peptides (ViraFEST assay). Once cultured about eleven days, CD4+ T cells underwent isolation by negative selection. Sequenced with the Oncomine TCR Beta short-read assay was DNA taken from cultured CD4+ T cells. TCRdb redid the calling of the PCR reads with MiXCR, one entry per CDR3 protein. The sample includes 15,000 to 25,000 distinct CDR3 sequences, approximately 50% seen only once; the top ten take about 8.2%.

The chain is built from TRBV20-1 and TRBJ1-5; 8 nucleotides match TRBD1. The TCR originated in a human donor who had recovered from COVID-19. The sample taken for sequencing was CD4+ T cells from blood, cultured in vitro. In DNA form, the CDR3 reads TGCAGTGGAGGACAGGGCCCGGGTCAGCCCCAGCATTTT. Its translation: CSGGQGPGQPQHF.